This T cell receptor (beta chain) was recovered during a study of T-cell reconstitution after alpha-beta-depleted transplantation in children. Unique molecular identifiers were incorporated into the prepared TCRbeta library. Each CDR3 protein is one row after TCRdb ran MiXCR on the PCR reads. The sample has 90,000 to 95,000 distinct CDR3 sequences, 12% seen once. This clonotype was picked up many times. CDR1 DFQATT and CDR2 SNEGSKA come from the germline V gene (reference sequence). CDR3 length equals 10 residues. The V end lost 5 bases, the J end lost 6 bases, and 7 bases lay between the germline ends.

This TCR came from a human donor who donated a stem cell graft to a child with inherited bone marrow failure. The V and J genes are TRBV20-1 and TRBJ1-2; D gene ambiguous. The material sequenced was PBMCs from the stem cell graft donor, taken from the stem cell graft. CDR3 nucleotide sequence: TGCAGTGCTTTGACTAATGGCTACACCTTC. This sequence encodes CSALTNGYTF.